Below, 23 T cell receptor beta chains from the same sample are listed, as sequenced in a study of radiation and T cells in renal cell carcinoma. Only in-frame clones appear in the TCRdb table, and some are missing; sequencing was by immunoSEQ multiplex PCR. There are about 150,000 clones in the sample; less than 90% occur only once, and around 4% lies in the top ten. Time point specified: baseline pretreatment blood. Treatment meaning: 15 Gy SBRT to primary tumor, nephrectomy 4 weeks later. This specimen consisted of blood, obtained from a patient whose treatment included radiotherapy and nephrectomy. Every receptor here comes from an older woman with renal cell carcinoma.

The chain recombines TRBV2 with TRBJ2-1; 9 nucleotides align to TRBD2. There are 15 residues in the CDR3. Trimming removed 5 bases from V and 0 bases from J; junction bases left unmatched: 2. The germline V gene encodes CDR1 SNHLY and CDR2 FYNNEI. The chain's CDR3 is CASSLAGSSYNEQFF. The DNA for the CDR3 is TGTGCCAGCAGTCTAGCGGGGAGCTCCTACAATGAGCAGTTCTTC.

This rearrangement joins TRBV5-1 to TRBJ2-1; 7 bases fit TRBD1. The CDR3 totals 16 residues. Germline loops: CDR1 SGHRS, CDR2 YFSETQ. Trimming took 0 bases from V and 6 from J; bases not matched to a gene: 9. CDR3 coding DNA: TGCGCCAGCAGCTTGGAGGGGGCCGTGCGGGCCAATGAGCAGTTCTTC. It codes for CASSLEGAVRANEQFF.

DNA of the CDR3: TGCGCCAGCAGCCCCGCCAGGGGCGGGTACGAGCAGTACTTC. This encodes CASSPARGGYEQYF. The chain employs TRBV4-1 and TRBJ2-7; D perhaps matches TRBD1 (6 bases). Germline V CDR1 and CDR2: MGHRA, YSYEKL. Trimming cost V 4 bases and J 4 bases, with 14 bases left between them. There are 14 residues in the CDR3.

The rearrangement links TRBV7-2 to TRBJ1-6, with D perhaps matching TRBD1 (5 bases). Germline CDR1 SGHTA, CDR2 FQGNSA. This CDR3 region has 14 residues. Trimming left V 5 bases short and J 13 bases short, with 18 bases between. The CDR3 here is CASSQQIPTAPLHF. CDR3 coding DNA: TGTGCCAGCAGCCAACAAATACCGACAGCTCCCCTCCACTTT.

J is TRBJ2-2 and V is TRBV7-3, with 8 bases that match TRBD2. From germline, CDR1 is SGHTA and CDR2 FQGTGA. Germline trimming cut 3 bases from V and 1 base from J; bases unmatched to any gene: 4. This CDR3 has 16 amino acids. Written as DNA, the CDR3 is TGTGCCAGCAGCTTCTCAAGCGGGGGGAACACCGGGGAGCTGTTTTTT. This translates into CASSFSSGGNTGELFF.

The rearrangement uses TRBV18 and TRBJ2-7; no definite D call. Per the germline V gene, CDR1 is KGHSH and CDR2 is LQKENI. Trimming took off 3 bases at V and 0 bases at J, with 12 bases between the two ends. CDR3 size: 15 residues. The CDR3, as DNA: TGTGCCAGCTCACCCACCCAAGATAACTCCTACGAGCAGTACTTC. It is translated as CASSPTQDNSYEQYF.

The J gene is TRBJ1-1, the V gene TRBV6-1; possible D gene TRBD1, 6 bases. This CDR3 has 15 residues. The germline CDR1 and CDR2 sequences are MNHNS and SASEGT. The ends were cut back, 11 bases at V and 0 bases at J, with 19 bases in the middle. The CDR3, as DNA: TGTGCCGGCCAGGGGAGGGGAACCTTGAACACTGAAGCTTTCTTT. The encoded protein is CAGQGRGTLNTEAFF.

V usage is TRBV7-3 and J usage is TRBJ2-5; maybe TRBD2 (5 bases). Trimming shortened V by 5 bases and J by 4 bases, and 14 bases separated the two germline ends. The germline CDR1 and CDR2 sequences are SGHTA and FQGTGA. This CDR3 has 14 amino acids. The chain's CDR3 is CASSLLGEGETQYF. In nucleotides, the CDR3 is TGTGCCAGCAGCCTTTTGGGCGAGGGAGAGACCCAGTACTTC.

V gene TRBV28 combines with J gene TRBJ1-2, with D uncertain. Germline values: CDR1 MDHEN, CDR2 SYDVKM. V was shortened by 3 bases and J by 3 bases, with 8 bases between the two germline ends. The CDR3 length is 13 residues. CDR3 nucleotides: TGTGCCAGCAGTTTCCAACAGTACTATGGCTACACCTTC. It yields the protein CASSFQQYYGYTF.

This sequence joins TRBV5-6 and TRBJ2-5; TRBD2 aligns across 9 bases. Looked up from germline, CDR1 is SGHDT and CDR2 is YYEEEE. With V trimmed by 3 bases and J by 7 bases, 13 bases remained unmatched. This CDR3 region has 16 residues. CDR3: CASSYGGLAGSGTQYF. For the CDR3, the DNA is TGTGCCAGCAGCTACGGTGGTCTAGCGGGGTCGGGGACCCAGTACTTC. Full variable domain (missing parts from reference TRBV5-6 and TRBJ2-5): DAGVTQSPTHLIKTRGQQVTLRCSPKSGHDTVSWYQQALGQGPQFIFQYYEEEERQRGNFPDRFSGHQFPNYSSELNVNALLLGDSALYLCASSYGGLAGSGTQYFGPGTRLLVL.

This chain connects TRBV4-1 to TRBJ2-3; D may match TRBD1 or TRBD2 (5 bases each). The germline CDR1 and CDR2 sequences are MGHRA and YSYEKL. The CDR3 totals 14 residues. With 0 bases removed from V and 5 bases from J, the gap between germline ends came to 9 bases. The CDR3 here is CASSQDWGIDTQYF. Here the CDR3 DNA reads TGCGCCAGCAGCCAAGATTGGGGGATAGATACGCAGTATTTT.

The rearrangement links TRBV19 to TRBJ1-5; D is perhaps TRBD1 (5 bases). The CDR3 runs 17 residues. Trimming left V 3 bases short and J 1 base short, with 16 bases between. CDR1 is LNHDA, CDR2 SQIVND, per germline (reference sequence). The CDR3 DNA reads TGTGCCAGTAGTATTAAGGGAATTCAGGGAAGCAATCAGCCCCAGCATTTT. Translated, it gives CASSIKGIQGSNQPQHF. Using reference TRBV19 and TRBJ1-5 for the parts outside the CDR3, the full variable domain is DGGITQSPKYLFRKEGQNVTLSCEQNLNHDAMYWYRQDPGQGLRLIYYSQIVNDFQKGDIAEGYSVSREKKESFPLTVTSAQKNPTAFYLCASSIKGIQGSNQPQHFGDGTRLSIL.

The chain is built from TRBV5-1 and TRBJ1-2, with D perhaps matching TRBD1 (6 bases). There are 13 residues in the CDR3. V lost 5 bases, J lost 6 bases, and 14 bases lay in between. Germline CDR1 reads SGHRS; CDR2 reads YFSETQ. CDR3 nucleotides: TGCGCCAGCAGGACGGGACAAGGTGATGGCTACACCTTC. Translating it yields CASRTGQGDGYTF.

The V gene is TRBV4-1, the J gene TRBJ2-2; a weak D match, TRBD1 (6 bases). There are 16 residues in the CDR3. Per germline, CDR1 MGHRA and CDR2 YSYEKL. V shed 3 bases and J shed 0 bases, with 11 bases lying between them. The CDR3 DNA sequence: TGCGCCAGCAGCCACGACGGACAGACGAACACCGGGGAGCTGTTTTTT. Translation gives CASSHDGQTNTGELFF.

This chain uses TRBV16 with TRBJ1-1; D ambiguous. CDR1 and CDR2 from the germline V gene are KGHSY and FQNENV. The CDR3 is 15 amino acids. V gave up 4 bases and J gave up 0 bases, with 12 bases separating them. The DNA for the CDR3 is TGTGCCAGCAGCCTTATTGGCACATTGAACACTGAAGCTTTCTTT. It translates to CASSLIGTLNTEAFF.

This chain uses TRBV2 with TRBJ1-6; D remains unclear. This CDR3 comprises 11 residues. Germline V CDR1 and CDR2: SNHLY, FYNNEI. V lost 2 bases and J 14 bases, leaving 7 bases between the germline ends. The CDR3 DNA sequence: TGTGCCAGCAGTGAAAAAATGACCCTCCACTTT. Amino acids: CASSEKMTLHF.

In its sample, this clone was seen once. This chain connects TRBV7-8 to TRBJ2-2; D might be TRBD2 (7 bases). The CDR3 runs to 15 residues. Germline values: CDR1 SGHVS, CDR2 FQNEAQ. The V end lost 1 base, the J end lost 5 bases, and 11 bases lay between the germline ends. The CDR3 loop is CASSLVGGRTGELFF. The CDR3 region has the DNA TGTGCCAGCAGCTTAGTCGGGGGGCGGACCGGGGAGCTGTTTTTT.

This clone is a singleton in its sample. J is TRBJ2-3 and V is TRBV30; D not resolved. V was pared by 3 bases and J by 0 bases, with 7 bases between. There are 13 residues in the CDR3. The germline V gene has CDR1 GTSNPN and CDR2 SVGIG (reference sequence). The CDR3 DNA follows: TGTGCCTGGAGGAGCGCTAGCACAGATACGCAGTATTTT. This encodes CAWRSASTDTQYF.

The table lists this clone with a count of one. The rearrangement joins TRBV5-1 to TRBJ1-1, with D hard to call. The germline V and J ends were trimmed by 3 bases and 6 bases, with 12 bases remaining between them. The CDR3 extends over 13 amino acids. Germline V gives CDR1 SGHRS, CDR2 YFSETQ. The CDR3 DNA reads as TGCGCCAGCAGCTCCAAAGGAGGCTCTGAAGCTTTCTTT. It encodes CASSSKGGSEAFF.

The chain carries TRBV28 and TRBJ2-1; D could derive from TRBD1 or TRBD2 (5 bases each). From germline, CDR1 is MDHEN and CDR2 SYDVKM. V was pared by 4 bases and J by 13 bases, with 17 bases between. The CDR3 spans 13 residues. The CDR3 sequence is CASSSGTLAEQFF. The CDR3 DNA is TGTGCCAGCAGTTCGGGGACCCTTGCCGAACAGTTCTTC.

The rearrangement links TRBV4-3 to TRBJ2-3; D call uncertain. V gave up 3 bases and J gave up 0 bases, with 7 bases separating them. The CDR3 has 14 residues. Germline V gives CDR1 LGHNA, CDR2 YSLEER. CDR3 loop: CASSQEISTDTQYF. The CDR3 DNA reads TGCGCCAGCAGCCAGGAAATTAGCACAGATACGCAGTATTTT.

CDR3 in amino acids: CASRSSYYEQYF. CDR3 bases: TGTGCCAGCAGGTCATCCTACTACGAGCAGTACTTC. The chain recombines TRBV7-3 with TRBJ2-7; D not resolved. V was shortened by 6 bases and J by 3 bases, with 9 bases between the two germline ends. Germline CDR1 is SGHTA and CDR2 is FQGTGA. This CDR3 region has 12 residues.

This clone was detected only once. Written as DNA, the CDR3 is TGTGCCTGGAGCCCCGGGACACCCGGTGGCTACACCTTC. It yields the protein CAWSPGTPGGYTF. V gene TRBV30 combines with J gene TRBJ1-2; D may be TRBD1 (6 bases). V dropped 3 bases and J dropped 7 bases, with 15 bases sitting between them. The CDR3 contains 13 residues. Per the germline V gene, CDR1 is GTSNPN and CDR2 is SVGIG (reference sequence).